This TCR beta chain was retrieved from a study of memory CD4+ T cells and cytomegalovirus serostatus. Turning to the study itself: This sample comes from healthy Belgian adults, eight to ten CMV seropositive, approximately 22 seronegative. Study outcomes and limitations: The CMV-associated TCR signature appears largely within the CD4+ memory repertoire.

Points on this clone: Its antigen is as yet unknown.

Single viable CD3+CD4+CD8-CD45RO+ cells were sorted as the memory CD4+ T cells. CMV serostatus came from serum IgG against pp150, pp28, p38, p52. V was pared by 4 bases and J by 3 bases, with 11 bases between. The germline CDR1 and CDR2 sequences are SGHDT and YYEEEE. This CDR3 comprises 14 residues. Per the original methods: After removing out-of-frame reads, 2 million to 2.5 million distinct TCRbeta sequences remained. Some clones are missing from TCRdb's copy, which holds only in-frame ones; the method was immunoSEQ multiplex PCR. Clone size and V and J calls were adopted from that table, with D and trimming inferred from the DNA. The sample records tens of thousands of clones, over 65% being singletons.

The source material was memory CD4+ T cells from blood. The sequence was obtained from an adult in good health and CMV-seronegative. The V and J genes are TRBV5-6 and TRBJ1-5; the D gene is possibly TRBD1 (5 bases). CDR3 amino acids: CASSTGGINQPQHF. CDR3 bases: TGTGCCAGCAGCACCGGGGGGATCAATCAGCCCCAGCATTTT.